This T cell receptor beta chain originates from a study (dated by TCRdb to between 2015 and 2016). Study-level background: The study set out to test whether tumor-infiltrating Tregs in breast cancer get recruited from blood Tregs or are instead converted in situ from other CD4+ T cell subsets. What the research found in general, with its limitations: The greatest overlap of tumor-infiltrating Treg TCR alpha and beta sequences was observed with tumor naive CD4+ T cells, followed by blood naive CD4+ T cells. In terms of TCR gene usage, tumor memory CD4+ T cells clustered together with blood and lymph node memory CD4+ cells, as well as with lymph node naive CD4+ cells. The larger-cohort validation was restricted to a single TCR beta V-J rearrangement rather than whole repertoires.

Amplification of full-length TCR variable regions was done by 5' RACE PCR using constant-region reverse primers, and this step was followed by semi-nested PCR with Nested Universal Primer A. The ReliaPrep RNA Cell Miniprep System was used to extract total RNA, which was then reverse transcribed into 5'RACE-ready cDNA with the SMARTer RACE 5'/3' Kit. Full-length TCR alpha and beta libraries were barcoded with multiplex adaptors and sequenced on an Illumina MiSeq. The paper's data handling went like this. For each of nine subset-tissue groups, sequencing data from the five patients were combined, and the groups were compared by unsupervised clustering of TCR gene usage. Repertoire similarity was calculated with the Morisita-Horn index, weighting shared sequences by their contribution to each repertoire. TCRdb ran its own pipeline on the public reads, namely fastp trimming at Q25 and MiXCR clone calling, and kept in-frame beta chains. Every distinct CDR3 protein forms one entry, paired with its most common genes and DNA. For this entry, the V and J calls and clone size follow TCRdb and not the study's own pipeline. This sample gives about 64,000 distinct CDR3 sequences in total; around a fifth of them show up just once. The ten biggest clones cover about 3% of the sample.

The CDR3 contains 11 residues, cysteine and phenylalanine counted. The entry retains the CDR3 DNA only, 33 bases that are in frame from base 1. CDR1 is given as SGHRS and CDR2 as YFSETQ, both from the germline V gene. V and J are truncated by 0 bases and 14 bases respectively, leaving an intervening sequence of 11 bases. Memory CD4+ T cells were isolated as CD4+CD45RO+CD25- cells. Tregs, naive and memory CD4+ T cells from tumor, blood and ipsilateral draining lymph nodes of five breast cancer patients underwent full-length TCR alpha and beta sequencing. Tumor tissue and lymph nodes obtained by ipsilateral axillary dissection were perfused with PBS, cut into small pieces and digested using collagenase I and hyaluronidase. Ficoll density gradient centrifugation was used to isolate mononuclear cells from lymph nodes or from roughly 54 ml of peripheral blood. A purity exceeding 90% was confirmed by FACS for the sorted cell populations.

This clonotype appeared a few times. No antigen is known for it. No base quality values were provided; no much bigger clone lies one nucleotide off. What was sequenced was memory CD4+ T cells sorted from a lymph node. The cell subset or site label corresponds to: memory CD4+ T cells, CD4+CD45RO+CD25-. The chain uses TRBV5-1 and TRBJ1-1, with TRBD1 tentatively as D gene (6 bases match). This clonotype originated in a female donor with breast cancer. CDR3 reads: CASSLEGGRFF. The nucleotide sequence reads as follows: TGCGCCAGCAGCTTGGAAGGGGGGAGATTCTTT.